The 12 T cell receptor beta chains below were found in one sample sequenced in a study of blood T cells in healthy people across ages. For the second PCR, which ran for about 7 to 12 cycles, a sample-barcoded 5' primer and a J-beta primer mix were used. TCRdb passed the 5' RACE reads through MiXCR, listing each CDR3 protein once. The sample has around 780,000 distinct CDR3 sequences; 20% to 30% are singletons. This sample also appeared in a second study, on T cells of mothers and their children.

What was sequenced was blood. All receptors come from a boy between 5 and 17 years old in good health.

The chain uses TRBV28 and TRBJ1-4; 7 bases fit TRBD1. Germline lookup yields CDR1 MDHEN and CDR2 SYDVKM. There are 19 residues in the CDR3. V lost 6 bases to trimming and J lost 0 bases; unmatched junction nucleotides: 16. CDR3 nucleotides: TGTGCCAGCAGCCCCCCGGGGAGGGGGCTTCGTGCAACTAATGAAAAACTGTTTTTT. This translates into CASSPPGRGLRATNEKLFF. The variable domain in full, with the rest retrieved from reference TRBV28 and TRBJ1-4, is DVKVTQSSRYLVKRTGEKVFLECVQDMDHENMFWYRQDPGLGLRLIYFSYDVKMKEKGDIPEGYSVSREKKERFSLILESASTNQTSMYLCASSPPGRGLRATNEKLFFGSGTQLSVL.

The CDR3 sequence: CSARRPEGSSYNSPLHF. The DNA for the CDR3 is TGCAGTGCTAGGCGCCCGGAAGGGAGCTCCTATAATTCACCCCTCCACTTT. This chain links TRBV20-1 with TRBJ1-6; D not resolved. V was cut by 3 bases and J by 0 bases, with 15 bases left in between. The CDR3 consists of 17 residues. Germline lookup yields CDR1 DFQATT and CDR2 SNEGSKA (reference sequence).

This rearrangement joins TRBV4-1 to TRBJ2-3, with D unclear. CDR1 and CDR2 from the germline V gene are MGHRA and YSYEKL. The CDR3 runs to 12 residues. The germline V and J ends were trimmed by 2 bases and 3 bases, with 3 bases remaining between them. The CDR3: CASSQRTDTQYF. CDR3 coding DNA: TGCGCCAGCAGCCAAAGGACAGATACGCAGTATTTT.

This chain joins TRBV6-2 or TRBV6-3 and TRBJ2-1; D may be TRBD2 (6 bases). Deletions cut 10 bases from V and 2 bases from J, with 21 bases between. The CDR3 covers 16 residues. Germline lookup yields CDR1 MNHEY and CDR2 SVGEGT. CDR3 sequence: CAILSRVSGAYNEQFF. The CDR3 DNA reads TGTGCCATCCTTAGCAGGGTTAGCGGAGCCTACAATGAGCAGTTCTTC.

V gene TRBV15 combines with J gene TRBJ2-7; TRBD1 matches 7 bases. Germline CDR1 is LNHNV and CDR2 is YYDKDF (reference sequence). The ends lost 2 bases at V and 3 bases at J; junction bases unmatched: 7. There are 15 residues in the CDR3. The CDR3 bases are TGTGCCACCAGCAGAAGGACCAGGGGGATCTACGAGCAGTACTTC. It codes for CATSRRTRGIYEQYF. Filled out from reference TRBV15 and TRBJ2-7, the complete variable domain reads DAMVIQNPRYQVTQFGKPVTLSCSQTLNHNVMYWYQQKSSQAPKLLFHYYDKDFNNEADTPDNFQSRRPNTSFCFLDIRSPGLGDTAMYLCATSRRTRGIYEQYFGPGTRLTVT.

This clonotype has a handful of counts. The chain carries TRBV7-9 and TRBJ1-2, with D unresolved. V lost 2 bases, J lost 4 bases, and 5 bases lay in between. The CDR3 consists of 12 residues. Germline-derived CDR1 and CDR2 are SEHNR and FQNEAQ (reference sequence). CDR3 loop: CASSLMPYGYTF. CDR3 in DNA: TGTGCCAGCAGCTTAATGCCCTATGGCTACACCTTC.

This clonotype has just a few counts. The chain links TRBV5-1 to TRBJ1-2, with TRBD1 matching 7 bases. V trimming: 4 bases; J trimming: 2 bases; junction bases outside the gene matches: 8. Per the germline V gene, CDR1 is SGHRS and CDR2 is YFSETQ. CDR3 length equals 15 residues. The CDR3 spells CASSGKGQLNYGYTF. The CDR3 bases are TGCGCCAGCAGCGGTAAGGGACAGCTAAACTATGGCTACACCTTC.

Only a few counts were recorded for this clonotype. A read error may explain this, as a much larger clone is one base away. V is TRBV12-3 or TRBV12-4 and J is TRBJ1-3; D ambiguous. CDR3 length: 12 residues. The V and J ends lost 4 bases and 2 bases respectively, with 3 bases between them. The CDR3 reads CASSSPGNTIYF. The DNA for the CDR3 is TGTGCCAGCAGTTCCCCTGGAAACACCATATATTTT.

This chain connects TRBV6-1 to TRBJ1-1, with TRBD1 matching over 10 bases. The CDR3 consists of 15 residues. V trimming: 6 bases; J trimming: 0 bases; junction bases outside the gene matches: 4. The germline V gene has CDR1 MNHNS and CDR2 SASEGT. CDR3 in amino acids: CASRPGQGMNTEAFF. CDR3 DNA: TGTGCCAGCAGACCGGGACAGGGGATGAACACTGAAGCTTTCTTT.

In its sample, this clonotype was seen a few times. This chain uses TRBV10-3 with TRBJ2-6; 11 bases line up with TRBD1. V was clipped by 8 bases and J by 0 bases; unmatched bases: 6. In germline, CDR1 is ENHRY, CDR2 SYGVKD. The CDR3 has 17 amino acids. The CDR3 region is CAIWSGQGASGANVLTF. The CDR3 coding sequence is TGTGCCATCTGGTCCGGACAGGGGGCCTCTGGGGCCAACGTCCTGACTTTC.

The J gene is TRBJ1-5, the V gene TRBV5-1, with D unclear. The CDR3 is made up of 15 amino acids. With 0 bases removed from V and 9 bases from J, the gap between germline ends came to 16 bases. CDR1 and CDR2 (germline): SGHRS, YFSETQ. The DNA of the CDR3 is TGCGCCAGCAGCTTGGGCCCTGGGGATTTCACGCCCCAGCATTTT. This sequence encodes CASSLGPGDFTPQHF.

The V gene is TRBV10-3, the J gene TRBJ2-1; perhaps TRBD2 as D (7 bases). Germline lookup yields CDR1 ENHRY and CDR2 SYGVKD. The CDR3 runs to 16 residues. V was clipped by 4 bases and J by 5 bases, with 18 bases between them. The chain's CDR3 is CAISGPSGGQNNEQFF. CDR3 coding DNA: TGTGCCATCAGTGGCCCATCCGGGGGGCAGAACAATGAGCAGTTCTTC.